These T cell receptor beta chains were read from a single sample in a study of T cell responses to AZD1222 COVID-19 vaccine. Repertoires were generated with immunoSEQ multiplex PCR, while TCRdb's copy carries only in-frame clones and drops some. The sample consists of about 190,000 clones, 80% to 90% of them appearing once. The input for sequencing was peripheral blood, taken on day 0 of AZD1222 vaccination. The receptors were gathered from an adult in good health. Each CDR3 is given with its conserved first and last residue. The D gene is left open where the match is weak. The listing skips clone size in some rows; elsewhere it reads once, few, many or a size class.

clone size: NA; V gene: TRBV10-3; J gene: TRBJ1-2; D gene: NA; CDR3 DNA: TGTGCCATCAGTGAGTCGACTCAGATTTATGGCTACACCTTC; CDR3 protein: CAISESTQIYGYTF
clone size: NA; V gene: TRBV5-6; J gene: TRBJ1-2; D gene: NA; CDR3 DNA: TGTGCCAGCAGCGCTGCGGTTTGGGGCGAAGATGGCTACACCTTC; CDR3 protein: CASSAAVWGEDGYTF
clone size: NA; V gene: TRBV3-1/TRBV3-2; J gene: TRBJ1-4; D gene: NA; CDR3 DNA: TGTGCCTGCTCGCGGGGCACTAATGAAAAACTGTTTTTT; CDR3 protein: CACSRGTNEKLFF
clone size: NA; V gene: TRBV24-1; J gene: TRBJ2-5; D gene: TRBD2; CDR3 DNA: TGTGCCACCAGTGGTGGGGGGGGAGAGACCCAGTACTTC; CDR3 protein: CATSGGGGETQYF
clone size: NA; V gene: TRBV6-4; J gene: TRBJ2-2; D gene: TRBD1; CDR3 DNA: TGTGCCAGCAGTAGTCGACAGGGGGCGCCCGGGGAGCTGTTTTTT; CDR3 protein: CASSSRQGAPGELFF
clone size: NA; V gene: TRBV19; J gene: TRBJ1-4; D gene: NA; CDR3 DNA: TGTGCCAGTTCCCCGGGACTTAGGGCCACTAATGAAAAACTGTTTTTT; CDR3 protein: CASSPGLRATNEKLFF
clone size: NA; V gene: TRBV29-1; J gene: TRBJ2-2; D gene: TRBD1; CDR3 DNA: TGCAGCGCCCTGGGGGACAGCAACACCGGGGAGCTGTTTTTT; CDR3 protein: CSALGDSNTGELFF
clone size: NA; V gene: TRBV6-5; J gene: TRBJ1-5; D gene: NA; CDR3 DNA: TGTGCCAGCAGTTACGCCCACAATCAGCCCCAGCATTTT; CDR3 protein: CASSYAHNQPQHF
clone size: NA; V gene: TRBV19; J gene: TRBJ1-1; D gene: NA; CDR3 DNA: TGTGCCAGTAGTATTATGGCAGGGCGTACTGAAGCTTTCTTT; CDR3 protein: CASSIMAGRTEAFF
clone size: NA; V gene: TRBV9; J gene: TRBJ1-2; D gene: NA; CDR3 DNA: TGTGCCAGCAGCGCCCATGGTGGACAGTCTCCGGGGGGCTACACCTTC; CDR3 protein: CASSAHGGQSPGGYTF
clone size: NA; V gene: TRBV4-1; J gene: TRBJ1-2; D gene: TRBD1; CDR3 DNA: TGCGCCAGCAGCCAAGATGGGACAGGGATGGATGGCTACACCTTC; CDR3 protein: CASSQDGTGMDGYTF
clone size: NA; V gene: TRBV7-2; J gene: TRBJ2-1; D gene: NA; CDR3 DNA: TGTGCCAGCAGCCCTAGCCGGCGGGGGCGGGACAATGAGCAGTTCTTC; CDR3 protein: CASSPSRRGRDNEQFF
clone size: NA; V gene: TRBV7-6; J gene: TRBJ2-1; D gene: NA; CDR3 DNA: TGTGCCAGCAGCTTAGAGCTAGCGTACTCCTACAATGAGCAGTTCTTC; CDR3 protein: CASSLELAYSYNEQFF
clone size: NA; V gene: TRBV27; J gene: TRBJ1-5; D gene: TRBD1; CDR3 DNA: TGTGCCAGCAGTGCAGGGACAGGGAATCAGCCCCAGCATTTT; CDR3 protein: CASSAGTGNQPQHF
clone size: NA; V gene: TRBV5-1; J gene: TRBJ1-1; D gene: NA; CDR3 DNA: TGCGCCAGCAGCTTATTTCAGGGGATGAGCACTGAAGCTTTCTTT; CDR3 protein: CASSLFQGMSTEAFF
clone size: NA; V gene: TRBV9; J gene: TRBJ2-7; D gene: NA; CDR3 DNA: TGTGCCAGCAGCGTAGAGGGGTTATCCGACGAGCAGTACTTC; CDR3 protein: CASSVEGLSDEQYF
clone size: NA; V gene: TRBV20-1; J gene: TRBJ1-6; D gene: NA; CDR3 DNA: TGCAGTGCTAGAGTTTTGTCACCCCTCCACTTT; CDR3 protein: CSARVLSPLHF
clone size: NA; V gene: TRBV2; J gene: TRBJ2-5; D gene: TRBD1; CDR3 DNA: TGTGCCAGCGGCCTCCAGACAGGGACGAAAGAGACCCAGTACTTC; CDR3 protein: CASGLQTGTKETQYF
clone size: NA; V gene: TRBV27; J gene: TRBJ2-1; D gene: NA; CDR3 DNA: TGTGCCAGCAGTTTAGCATCCGGGACAAAATACAATGAGCAGTTCTTC; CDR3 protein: CASSLASGTKYNEQFF
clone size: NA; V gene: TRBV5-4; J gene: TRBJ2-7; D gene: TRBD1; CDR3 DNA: TGTGCCTGCGGGGGACAGGGGAACTACGAGCAGTACTTC; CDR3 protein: CACGGQGNYEQYF
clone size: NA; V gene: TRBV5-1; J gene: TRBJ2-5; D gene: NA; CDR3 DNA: TGCGCCAGCAGCTTGGGCAGGGACGCGACCCAGTACTTC; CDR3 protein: CASSLGRDATQYF
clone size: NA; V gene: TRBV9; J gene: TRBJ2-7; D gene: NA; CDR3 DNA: TGTGCCAGCAGCGTAGGGGACATCTCCTACGAGCAGTACTTC; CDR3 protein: CASSVGDISYEQYF
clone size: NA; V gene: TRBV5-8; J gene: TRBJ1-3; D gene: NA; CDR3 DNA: TGTGCCAGCAGCTTCGGAGGAAACACCATATATTTT; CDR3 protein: CASSFGGNTIYF
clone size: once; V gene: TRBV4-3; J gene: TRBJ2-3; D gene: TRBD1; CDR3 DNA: TGCGCCAGCAGCCAAGAAACCGGACAGGGGCTATCAGATACGCAGTATTTT; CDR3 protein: CASSQETGQGLSDTQYF
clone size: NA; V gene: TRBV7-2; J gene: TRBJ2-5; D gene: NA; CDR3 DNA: TGTGCCAGCAGCTTCAGTCCTCAAGAGACCCAGTACTTC; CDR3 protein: CASSFSPQETQYF
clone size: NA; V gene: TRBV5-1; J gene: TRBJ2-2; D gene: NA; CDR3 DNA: TGCGCCAGCAGCGGCGGGGAGCTGTTTTTT; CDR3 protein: CASSGGELFF
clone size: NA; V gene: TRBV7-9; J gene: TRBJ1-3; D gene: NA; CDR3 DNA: TGTGCCAGCAGCTTGGACACGCTCGGAAACACCATATATTTT; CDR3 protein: CASSLDTLGNTIYF
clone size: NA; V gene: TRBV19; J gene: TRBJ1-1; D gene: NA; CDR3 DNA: TGTGCCAGTAGTATCAGGAGTTCGAACACTGAAGCTTTCTTT; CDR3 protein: CASSIRSSNTEAFF
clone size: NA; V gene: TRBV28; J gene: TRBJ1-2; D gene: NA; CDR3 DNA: TGTGCCAGCAGTTTATCAATCTACTATGGCTACACCTTC; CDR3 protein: CASSLSIYYGYTF
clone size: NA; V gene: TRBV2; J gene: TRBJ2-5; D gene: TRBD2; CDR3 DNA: TGTGCCAGCAGGACTAGCGGACAAGAGACCCAGTACTTC; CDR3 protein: CASRTSGQETQYF
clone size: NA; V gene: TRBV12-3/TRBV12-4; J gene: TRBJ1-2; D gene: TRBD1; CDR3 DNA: TGTGCCAGCAGTCATCCGGGACAGGATGGCTACACCTTC; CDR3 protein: CASSHPGQDGYTF
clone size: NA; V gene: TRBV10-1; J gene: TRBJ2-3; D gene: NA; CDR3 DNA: TGCGCCAGCAGCTCCGCAGATGGCACAGATACGCAGTATTTT; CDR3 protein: CASSSADGTDTQYF
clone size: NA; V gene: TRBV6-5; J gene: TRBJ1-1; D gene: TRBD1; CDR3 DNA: TGTGCCAGCACGGTACAGGGGGCGCGGGGCACTGAAGCTTTCTTT; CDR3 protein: CASTVQGARGTEAFF
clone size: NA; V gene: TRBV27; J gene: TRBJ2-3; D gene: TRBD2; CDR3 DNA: TGTGCCAGCAGTCCAAGCCTTCGAGCGGGGGGCACAGATACGCAGTATTTT; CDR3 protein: CASSPSLRAGGTDTQYF